The present T cell receptor (beta chain) was sequenced within a study of T-cell memory formation after mild COVID-19. Notes on the study in general: Specificity for SARS-CoV-2 was not confirmed among the second-wave clones peaking on day 37. From day 15 to 85, contracting clones were balanced between CD4 and CD8, whereas later expanders leaned toward CD4+. There were some responding clones in pre-infection memory, which suggested that cross-reactive memory had joined.

V was cut by 4 bases and J by 8 bases, with 15 bases left in between. Germline loops: CDR1 SEHNR, CDR2 FQNEAQ (reference sequence). The CDR3 totals 14 residues. This clonotype was counted only a few times. The antigen is not known. TCRdb itself ran the 5' RACE reads through MiXCR, one entry per CDR3 protein. This table holds approximately 300,000 distinct CDR3 sequences, 15% found once. The chain carries TRBV7-9 and TRBJ2-1; tentative D call: TRBD2 (6 bases). The sequence came from a man aged 18 to 29 who had mild COVID-19 (a few samples of this study predate the infection). Cell type and time point are not known. The sequenced material came from PBMCs or a T cell subset sorted from them (not recorded which). CDR3 loop: CASSWGENVHEQFF. CDR3 in DNA: TGTGCCAGCAGCTGGGGGGAGAACGTCCATGAGCAGTTCTTC.